This TCR beta chain was retrieved from a study of a mutant IDH1 vaccine in newly diagnosed glioma. Study-level information: The start of vaccination came 4-6 weeks after radiotherapy alone, or with temozolomide cycles. Treated patients comprised approximately 60% males and 37.5% females, mean age roughly 37 years. Most patients had received both radiotherapy and temozolomide, the prior options being radiotherapy, temozolomide, or both. Study-wide results and limits: Apparently unrelated to pseudoprogression were changes in the top peripheral T cell clonotypes.

As regards this clone: What it binds is unknown.

Time point indicated: week 35, safety follow-up. Topical imiquimod accompanied each vaccine dose, which consisted of 300 ug of mutant IDH1 20-mer peptide. Assay used: immunoSEQ multiplex PCR; TCRdb lists only in-frame clones, some missing. The sample lists 43,000 or so clones, 85% to 95% occurring once. Trimming removed 0 bases at V and 2 bases at J, with 8 bases between. The CDR3 is 15 residues long. Germline assignment: CDR1 WSHSY and CDR2 SAAADI. The clonotype comes from a man between 45 and 60 years old with glioma. The specimen was PBMCs, collected from a glioma patient whose treatment included an IDH1 peptide vaccine. The chain carries TRBV10-2 and TRBJ1-3; D gene ambiguous. In DNA form, the CDR3 reads TGCGCCAGCAGTGAGTCTGCGACGCCTGGAAACACCATATATTTT. It specifies CASSESATPGNTIYF.